A single sample gave rise to the 15 T cell receptor beta chains below, sequenced in a study of response to subunit inactivated influenza vaccine (dated by TCRdb to about 2018). Receptors were amplified or captured by RT-PCR. The listed sequencing device is Illumina HiSeq 2500. TCRdb ran its own pipeline on the public reads, namely fastp trimming at Q25 and MiXCR clone calling, and kept in-frame beta chains. Entries are consolidated by CDR3 protein sequence, retaining the most common genes and DNA. Counted in this sample were about 540,000 distinct CDR3 sequences; 14% of them appeared once. 11% of the sample goes to the ten largest clones. Sequenced material: PBMCs from blood, taken 12 days after vaccination. The receptors derive from a man aged 50-59 years who received an inactivated influenza vaccine. Donor details come from another sample of the same person, matched by shared clones.

The V and J genes are TRBV5-1 and TRBJ1-6; 7 bases line up with TRBD1. CDR1 is SGHRS, CDR2 YFSETQ, per germline. The CDR3 is 14 amino acids. With 4 bases clipped from V and 8 bases from J, the junction kept 6 bases outside the gene matches. CDR3 sequence (DNA): TGCGCCAGCAGCCCACAGGGGAATGATTCACCCCTCCACTTT. As protein: CASSPQGNDSPLHF. Full variable domain (remainder filled in from reference TRBV5-1 and TRBJ1-6): KAGVTQTPRYLIKTRGQQVTLSCSPISGHRSVSWYQQTPGQGLQFLFEYFSETQRNKGNFPGRFSGRQFSNSRSEMNVSTLELGDSALYLCASSPQGNDSPLHFGNGTRLTVT.

The gene calls are TRBV6-1 and TRBJ2-5, with D unresolved. CDR3 length: 14 residues. The ends were cut back, 5 bases at V and 5 bases at J, with 15 bases in the middle. Looked up from germline, CDR1 is MNHNS and CDR2 is SASEGT. The CDR3 DNA follows: TGTGCCAGCAGTCCTGACCGGCAAGGGGAGACCCAGTACTTC. Translated: CASSPDRQGETQYF.

This clonotype was counted a few times. The chain uses TRBV27 and TRBJ2-3, with no clear D. V was shortened by 3 bases and J by 5 bases, with 9 bases between the two germline ends. CDR3 length equals 13 residues. CDR1 is MNHEY, CDR2 SMNVEV, per germline (reference sequence). The DNA of the CDR3 is TGTGCCAGCAGTTTGTATGGGGTAGATACGCAGTATTTT. This encodes CASSLYGVDTQYF.

In its sample, this clonotype was seen a few times. The chain carries TRBV20-1 and TRBJ2-7; 9 bases align to TRBD1. CDR1 is DFQATT and CDR2 is SNEGSKA in the germline V gene (reference sequence). CDR3 size: 14 residues. With 1 base clipped from V and 5 bases from J, the junction kept 6 bases outside the gene matches. Written as DNA, the CDR3 is TGCAGTGCTAGAGCGGGACAGGGTGGCCACGAGCAGTACTTC. Its protein product is CSARAGQGGHEQYF.

This clonotype was detected ten times or more. V gene TRBV7-9 combines with J gene TRBJ2-1, with no clear D. Between the trimmed V and J ends, which lost 9 bases and 3 bases, there was a span of 3 bases. Germline V gene sequence: CDR1 SEHNR, CDR2 FQNEAQ (reference sequence). CDR3 size: 10 residues. CDR3 sequence: CASNYNEQFF. The CDR3 DNA is TGTGCCAGTAACTACAATGAGCAGTTCTTC.

The V call is TRBV6-5, the J call TRBJ2-1; 9 bases agree with TRBD2. The CDR3 spans 15 residues. V trimming: 2 bases; J trimming: 7 bases; junction bases outside the gene matches: 6. CDR1 MNHEY and CDR2 SVGAGI come from the germline V gene. CDR3 nucleotide sequence: TGTGCCAGCAGTTACGGCGGCGGGAGGGTTAATGAGCAGTTCTTC. Amino acid sequence: CASSYGGGRVNEQFF.

The rearrangement uses TRBV5-1 and TRBJ2-7; 7 nucleotides match TRBD1. Germline loops: CDR1 SGHRS, CDR2 YFSETQ. V was clipped by 5 bases and J by 2 bases; unmatched bases: 7. This CDR3 has 14 amino acids. Here the CDR3 reads CASSSDRQPYEQYF. CDR3 nucleotide sequence: TGCGCCAGCAGTTCGGACAGGCAACCCTACGAGCAGTACTTC.

This clonotype was observed a handful of times. The rearrangement uses TRBV4-3 and TRBJ2-3; 13 bases align to TRBD2. CDR3 length: 20 residues. J was trimmed by 5 bases and V by 4 bases; bases with no gene match: 18. Germline assignment: CDR1 LGHNA and CDR2 YSLEER. CDR3 DNA: TGCGCCAGCAGCCTATATTCCTCCGGGACTAGCGGGACCCCAGGAGATACGCAGTATTTT. Translated: CASSLYSSGTSGTPGDTQYF.

The rearrangement uses TRBV5-1 and TRBJ2-5; D uncertain. The CDR3 covers 14 residues. Germline-derived CDR1 and CDR2 are SGHRS and YFSETQ. The germline V and J ends were trimmed by 4 bases and 3 bases, with 13 bases remaining between them. CDR3 residues: CASSRSQGKETQYF. DNA for the CDR3: TGCGCCAGCAGCCGATCCCAAGGGAAAGAGACCCAGTACTTC.

This clonotype came up many times. The chain links TRBV20-1 to TRBJ1-6, with a possible D match to TRBD1 (6 bases). V was clipped by 6 bases and J by 4 bases, with 22 bases between them. Germline-derived CDR1 and CDR2 are DFQATT and SNEGSKA (reference sequence). This CDR3 region has 17 residues. CDR3 coding DNA: TGCAGTGCCGCGGAAAGTACAGGGATTTCGTATAATTCACCCCTCCACTTT. Its translation is CSAAESTGISYNSPLHF.

The rearrangement joins TRBV4-2 to TRBJ1-1, with unresolved D. Germline V lookup: CDR1 LGHNA, CDR2 YNFKEQ. V was trimmed by 0 bases and J by 9 bases, leaving 11 bases between them. This CDR3 has 13 amino acids. CDR3 DNA sequence: TGTGCCAGCAGCCAAGATTATGTGCAGCAAGCTTTCTTT. Its protein product is CASSQDYVQQAFF.

This clonotype was observed a handful of times. The chain joins TRBV10-3 to TRBJ2-7, with TRBD1 matching 7 bases. Per germline, CDR1 ENHRY and CDR2 SYGVKD. With V trimmed by 2 bases and J by 2 bases, 3 bases remained unmatched. CDR3 length: 14 residues. The CDR3 region has the DNA TGTGCCATCAGTGAGGGGGGACAGACCTACGAGCAGTACTTC. It codes for CAISEGGQTYEQYF.

This clonotype was recorded many times. The chain links TRBV29-1 to TRBJ2-3, with 8 nucleotides matching TRBD2. The CDR3 has 15 residues. Germline values: CDR1 SQVTM, CDR2 ANQGSEA. Trimming took 4 bases from V and 2 from J; bases not matched to a gene: 8. CDR3 in DNA: TGCAGCGTTGGGGGAGCGGGGGCCAACACAGATACGCAGTATTTT. This encodes CSVGGAGANTDTQYF.

This clonotype was counted a few times. This sequence joins TRBV19 and TRBJ2-1; 10 bases fit TRBD1. Germline CDR1 is LNHDA and CDR2 is SQIVND (reference sequence). There are 15 residues in the CDR3. With 11 bases clipped from V and 0 bases from J, the junction kept 7 bases outside the gene matches. The CDR3 region has the DNA TGTGCCTGCAGGGACAGGGGAAGCTCCTACAATGAGCAGTTCTTC. Amino acids: CACRDRGSSYNEQFF. The whole variable domain, remainder taken from reference TRBV19 and TRBJ2-1, is DGGITQSPKYLFRKEGQNVTLSCEQNLNHDAMYWYRQDPGQGLRLIYYSQIVNDFQKGDIAEGYSVSREKKESFPLTVTSAQKNPTAFYLCACRDRGSSYNEQFFGPGTRLTVL.

This clonotype turned up a few times. J is TRBJ2-7 and V is TRBV29-1; TRBD2 matches 13 bases. The CDR3 extends over 19 amino acids. Germline-derived CDR1 and CDR2 are SQVTM and ANQGSEA. The J segment lost 0 bases and the V segment lost 4 bases, leaving 15 bases of the junction unmatched. CDR3: CSVVWGLAGRGWGSYEQYF. The DNA of the CDR3 is TGCAGCGTTGTTTGGGGACTAGCGGGAAGGGGATGGGGCTCCTACGAGCAGTACTTC.